The source of this T cell receptor beta chain is a study of blood T cell repertoires in COVID-19. Study in general: Samples representing acute and convalescent COVID-19 were sourced from the United States, Italy and Spain. T cells, B-cell-depleted T cells, or PBMCs provided the cDNA or gDNA that served as material.

CDR1 and CDR2 from the germline V gene are MDHEN and SYDVKM. This CDR3 has 16 amino acids. J was trimmed by 5 bases and V by 3 bases; bases with no gene match: 11. Seattle cases were enrolled at active infection and followed longitudinally. Study processing details: By means of reference gene primer amplification, nucleated cell counts were estimated. TCRdb's table, derived via immunoSEQ multiplex PCR, lists solely in-frame clones and lacks some. That table supplies the V and J calls and clone size; D and trimming were determined from the DNA. Of about 130,000 clones listed, around four fifths are singletons.

The chain carries TRBV28 and TRBJ1-1; 8 positions match TRBD1. The clonotype comes from a man older than 75 with COVID-19, enrolled during active disease. The specimen was peripheral blood. CDR3 sequence: CASSFGAGGLGTEAFF. In nucleotides, the CDR3 is TGTGCCAGCAGTTTCGGAGCAGGGGGCTTGGGTACTGAAGCTTTCTTT. The variable domain in full, with the rest retrieved from reference TRBV28 and TRBJ1-1, is DVKVTQSSRYLVKRTGEKVFLECVQDMDHENMFWYRQDPGLGLRLIYFSYDVKMKEKGDIPEGYSVSREKKERFSLILESASTNQTSMYLCASSFGAGGLGTEAFFGQGTRLTVV.